This T cell receptor (beta chain) was captured in a study of T cells in Graves' hyperthyroidism and ophthalmopathy (dated by TCRdb to 2018 to 2020). Describing the broader study: Peripheral blood samples were taken at initial diagnosis, before any treatment was given. A discovery cohort of around 98 patients, 43 with Graves' ophthalmopathy and about 58 with stable Graves' hyperthyroidism, was used to find distinguishing TCR V-J signatures. An independent validation cohort of under 20 hyperthyroidism patients and 17 patients who later progressed to ophthalmopathy tested prospective prediction of ophthalmopathy. The 100 or so discovery patients were divided at random into training and test sets in a 7:3 ratio. In addition, the study compared T-cell repertoires in thyroid tissue and in blood from a handful of Graves' hyperthyroidism patients. After sampling, hyperthyroidism patients received methimazole starting at 30 mg daily, and ophthalmopathy patients received high-dose intravenous methylprednisolone. According to the paper, TCR Vbeta CDR3 sequencing was carried out on over 130 peripheral blood samples, which came from fewer than 50 ophthalmopathy, 70 to 80 hyperthyroidism and 17 progressor patients. Overall study outcomes, separate from this receptor: In validation, progression to ophthalmopathy was predicted by the model with 70.59% sensitivity and roughly 72% specificity, a median of about 6.4 months before onset. Ophthalmopathy was separated from stable hyperthyroidism by a 13 V-J signature model, with about 88% sensitivity and about 81% specificity obtained in cross-validation and 80%/75% obtained in testing. No statistical method was used to set the sample size in advance, and investigators knew the group allocation. Most expanded thyroid clonotypes (frequency above 0.001) were also found in blood, which suggests that blood repertoires may mirror thyroid immune responses.

This clonotype came up many times. What antigen it recognizes has not been identified. There are no base qualities to consult, and no much larger clone falls within one base. Stable Graves' hyperthyroidism was defined as no progression to ophthalmopathy during 18 months of follow-up. The hyperthyroidism patients were between 18 and 65 years old and newly diagnosed, with a disease duration of less than 2 months. The study excluded patients with uncontrolled infections, other autoimmune diseases, pregnancy or lactation. Diagnoses relied on clinical symptoms, serum thyroxine and TRAb, thyroid ultrasound and orbital computed tomography. PBMCs were separated from over 9 ml of fresh peripheral blood using Ficoll-Paque density gradient centrifugation. Total RNA was extracted with Trizol reagent, and quality was checked on an Agilent 2100 Bioanalyzer. The TCR beta CDR3 regions were amplified from RNA transcripts. For the first round of RT-PCR on the TCR CDR3, the HTBI primer set was used together with the Qiagen OneStep RT-PCR kit. Libraries were constructed in a second round of multiplex PCR, after which size selection and purification were carried out. Sequencing of the libraries was done on an Illumina HiSeq2000 using paired-end 100 bp reads. The authors' pipeline ran thus. SOAPnuke was used to process the raw data, removing reads that contained adapters or uncalled bases, had a mean Phred below 15, or lacked an exact match to the constant primer or identifier. High-quality paired reads were merged using COPE v1.2.5, and each unique nucleotide sequence was defined as a clonotype. MiTCR v1.1 was used to align the clonotypes against IMGT TRBV, TRBD and TRBJ reference segments. The analysis included only V-J combinations with a frequency above 0.0001, which together covered roughly 99% of the repertoires. A TCS score was defined as the ratio between F50 (clonal expansion) and ExV (chaos), using BLOSUM62-based TCRdist between CDR3 peptides within each V-J. Welch's t-statistics and random forest reduced 500 to 650 V-J features to 13, which were used in a naive Bayes classifier (R e1071). The similarity between thyroid and blood repertoires was quantified using the Morisita-Horn index. The public reads were reprocessed in TCRdb via fastp at Q25 and MiXCR, keeping in-frame beta chains. Identical CDR3 protein sequences are pooled into one entry, listed with their most common genes and DNA. The V and J calls here are based on TCRdb, not the publication. Across this sample there are hundreds of thousands of distinct CDR3 sequences, with roughly 37% seen only once. The ten top clones hold approximately 8.7% of the sample.

Measured from the cysteine to the phenylalanine, the CDR3 is 16 residues long. Kept here is only the CDR3 DNA, which spans 48 bases and is read in frame from base 1. V is clipped by 1 base and J by 4 bases, and the sequence between their germline boundaries is 16 bases long. CDR1 LNHNV and CDR2 YYDKDF are derived from the germline V gene (reference sequence). The receptor chain draws on TRBV15 and TRBJ2-5; D gene: possibly TRBD2, on 5 matching bases. The TCR sequence derives from a man aged 18 to 35 with Graves' hyperthyroidism. The sequenced sample consisted of blood. The nucleotide sequence is TGTGCCACCAGCAGAGGGGTTGTTGGCGAGGGAGAGACCCAGTACTTC. Its protein reads: CATSRGVVGEGETQYF.